The 27 T cell receptor beta chains in this list originate from one sample, sequenced in a study of T-cell memory formation after mild COVID-19. TCRdb re-called the 5' RACE reads through MiXCR, storing one row per CDR3 protein. The table lists around 470,000 distinct CDR3 sequences, 20% of them singletons, with approximately 8.4% in the top ten. Specimen: PBMCs or a T cell subset sorted from them (not recorded which). All receptors derive from an adult woman who had mild COVID-19 (a few samples of this study predate the infection). Cell type and time point are not known.

The rearrangement uses TRBV5-1 and TRBJ2-3, with 12 bases fitting TRBD2. The CDR3 sequence is 14 residues long. CDR1 is SGHRS and CDR2 is YFSETQ in the germline V gene. Trimming at V came to 5 bases and at J to 6 bases, leaving 4 bases not matched to a gene. CDR3 bases: TGCGCCAGCAGGACTAGCGGGAGTATGGATACGCAGTATTTT. As protein: CASRTSGSMDTQYF. The entire variable domain, with the rest obtained from reference TRBV5-1 and TRBJ2-3, is as follows: KAGVTQTPRYLIKTRGQQVTLSCSPISGHRSVSWYQQTPGQGLQFLFEYFSETQRNKGNFPGRFSGRQFSNSRSEMNVSTLELGDSALYLCASRTSGSMDTQYFGPGTRLTVL.

J is TRBJ1-1 and V is TRBV5-5; tentative D call: TRBD1 (5 bases). The CDR3 is made up of 13 amino acids. Trimming removed 4 bases from V and 6 bases from J, with 13 bases in between. Germline V gene sequence: CDR1 SGHKS, CDR2 YYEKEE (reference sequence). The CDR3 sequence: CASSDEGWAEAFF. CDR3 bases: TGTGCCAGCAGCGACGAGGGGTGGGCTGAAGCTTTCTTT.

This clonotype showed up just a few times. V is TRBV5-4 and J is TRBJ2-7, with D maybe TRBD2 (5 bases). CDR1 is SGHNT and CDR2 is YYREEE in the germline V gene (reference sequence). The germline V and J ends were trimmed by 3 bases and 4 bases, with 14 bases remaining between them. CDR3 size: 14 residues. The CDR3 is CASSYQGRGYEQYF. The CDR3 DNA sequence: TGTGCCAGCAGCTACCAAGGCCGGGGTTACGAGCAGTACTTC.

The table lists this clonotype with a few counts. The V gene is TRBV29-1, the J gene TRBJ1-1; the D gene is possibly TRBD1 (6 bases). The CDR3 runs 12 residues. CDR1 and CDR2 (germline): SQVTM, ANQGSEA. Between the trimmed V and J ends, which lost 7 bases and 5 bases, there was a span of 14 bases. The DNA of the CDR3 is TGCAGCGCCGACAGGCTTCGGACTGAAGCTTTCTTT. This encodes CSADRLRTEAFF.

This clonotype occurred a few times. The chain uses TRBV27 and TRBJ2-1, with TRBD2 matching over 11 bases. The V gene end was trimmed by 7 bases and the J gene end by 3 bases; junction bases not matched to a gene: 8. The CDR3 has 16 residues. Per germline, CDR1 MNHEY and CDR2 SMNVEV (reference sequence). This chain's CDR3 is CASTTTSGSFYNEQFF. The CDR3 DNA follows: TGTGCCAGCACTACCACTAGCGGGAGTTTCTACAATGAGCAGTTCTTC.

This clonotype was seen only a few times. The chain is built from TRBV7-2 and TRBJ1-2; 7 bases agree with TRBD1. The CDR3 has 17 residues. V shed 4 bases and J 0 bases; nucleotides not matched to a gene: 11. Germline V lookup: CDR1 SGHTA, CDR2 FQGNSA. CDR3 DNA sequence: TGTGCCAGCAGCTCCCCCCGGACAGGCCCAGCTAACTATGGCTACACCTTC. This sequence encodes CASSSPRTGPANYGYTF.

CDR3 nucleotides: TGTGCCAGCAGTTCTCCGGGACAGACAAATTCACCCCTCCACTTT. It is translated as CASSSPGQTNSPLHF. This sequence joins TRBV6-6 and TRBJ1-6, with 7 bases lining up with TRBD1. This CDR3 has 15 amino acids. Trimming took 4 bases from V and 7 from J; bases not matched to a gene: 7. CDR1 and CDR2 (germline): MNHNY, SVGAGI (reference sequence).

The V and J genes are TRBV4-2 and TRBJ2-1; 8 bases fit TRBD2. The CDR3 totals 15 residues. V dropped 3 bases and J dropped 7; count of bases not matched to a gene: 8. CDR1 is LGHNA, CDR2 YNFKEQ, per germline. This chain's CDR3 is CASSQSAGVRNEQFF. In DNA form, the CDR3 reads TGTGCCAGCAGCCAGTCAGCGGGGGTTCGAAATGAGCAGTTCTTC.

The V and J genes are TRBV18 and TRBJ2-3; 7 nucleotides align to TRBD2. CDR3 size: 16 residues. J lost 1 base, V lost 3 bases, and 7 bases had no gene match. Germline V gene data show CDR1 as KGHSH and CDR2 as LQKENI. CDR3 protein: CASSPPGTIRTDTQYF. CDR3 DNA: TGTGCCAGCTCACCCCCGGGGACTATCCGCACAGATACGCAGTATTTT.

This clonotype was picked up a small number of times. The chain couples TRBV2 to TRBJ2-4, with D possibly matching TRBD1 (6 bases). Per the germline V gene, CDR1 is SNHLY and CDR2 is FYNNEI. Trimming took 8 bases from V and 0 from J, leaving 20 bases between them. The CDR3 extends over 17 amino acids. CDR3 sequence (DNA): TGTGCCAGCTGGTACAGGGCTCCCCACATAGCCAAAAACATTCAGTACTTC. This gives the protein CASWYRAPHIAKNIQYF. The variable domain in full, with the rest retrieved from reference TRBV2 and TRBJ2-4, is EPEVTQTPSHQVTQMGQEVILRCVPISNHLYFYWYRQILGQKVEFLVSFYNNEISEKSEIFDDQFSVERPDGSNFTLKIRSTKLEDSAMYFCASWYRAPHIAKNIQYFGAGTRLSVL.

This clonotype was observed many times. This chain links TRBV4-2 with TRBJ2-1, with D maybe TRBD2 (6 bases). Trimming took off 4 bases at V and 3 bases at J, with 16 bases between the two ends. The germline V gene has CDR1 LGHNA and CDR2 YNFKEQ. The CDR3 totals 16 residues. The CDR3 spells CASSPSDSGDYNEQFF. The CDR3 coding sequence is TGTGCCAGCAGCCCTTCCGATAGCGGTGACTACAATGAGCAGTTCTTC.

This clonotype was detected only a few times. The chain has TRBV20-1 and TRBJ2-3, with D possibly being TRBD1 (5 bases). The CDR3 totals 14 residues. Trimming left V 3 bases short and J 1 base short, with 11 bases between. Germline CDR1 reads DFQATT; CDR2 reads SNEGSKA (reference sequence). The CDR3 sequence: CSASRAARTDTQYF. The CDR3 DNA follows: TGCAGTGCTAGCAGGGCGGCCCGCACAGATACGCAGTATTTT.

This clonotype was found a few times. One junction end does not reproduce the germline sequence, and a read error may be involved. V and J are TRBV7-9 and TRBJ1-2; D is uncertain. From germline, CDR1 is SEHNR and CDR2 FQNEAQ (reference sequence). The CDR3 is 13 residues long. DNA of the CDR3: TGTGCCAGCAGCTTCGATGTGGGCGGTGGCTACAGCTTC. Amino acids: CASSFDVGGGYSF.

The rearrangement links TRBV20-1 to TRBJ1-2; 8 bases line up with TRBD1. Germline-derived CDR1 and CDR2 are DFQATT and SNEGSKA (reference sequence). V lost 6 bases, J lost 3 bases, and 9 bases stayed unmatched. The CDR3 is made up of 14 amino acids. The CDR3 is CSARGQGQDYGYTF. CDR3 in DNA: TGCAGTGCCCGAGGGCAGGGACAGGACTATGGCTACACCTTC.

This clonotype was counted only a few times. This chain joins TRBV6-2 or TRBV6-3 and TRBJ1-3; D call uncertain. Germline CDR1 and CDR2: MNHEY and SVGEGT. The V and J ends lost 5 bases and 4 bases respectively, with 6 bases between them. This CDR3 region has 12 residues. CDR3 nucleotide sequence: TGTGCCAGCAGTACTTCCGGAAACACCATATATTTT. Protein product: CASSTSGNTIYF.

This clonotype came up a few times. The chain recombines TRBV20-1 with TRBJ2-3; 8 bases are a match to TRBD2. This CDR3 is built from 15 residues. The germline gives CDR1 DFQATT, CDR2 SNEGSKA (reference sequence). Losses at the gene ends were 7 bases for V and 2 bases for J; bases not matched to a gene: 11. CDR3 region: CSVRGAGGATDTQYF. For the CDR3, the DNA is TGCAGTGTCCGGGGGGCGGGAGGCGCCACAGATACGCAGTATTTT.

This clonotype was observed a few times. V is TRBV12-3 or TRBV12-4 and J is TRBJ2-7, with D perhaps TRBD1 (5 bases). V was cut by 1 base and J by 6 bases, with 16 bases left in between. The CDR3 consists of 15 residues. Here the CDR3 reads CASSLGYRLPGEQYF. In DNA, the CDR3 is TGTGCCAGCAGTTTAGGTTACAGGCTGCCGGGCGAGCAGTACTTC.

This clonotype occurred a few times. The chain has TRBV9 and TRBJ2-3; D is possibly TRBD1 (5 bases). This CDR3 contains 15 residues. V lost 3 bases and J 1 base, leaving 12 bases between the germline ends. The germline CDR1 and CDR2 sequences are SGDLS and YYNGEE. The CDR3 protein is CASSGRTQRTDTQYF. For the CDR3, the DNA is TGTGCCAGCAGCGGCAGGACACAGCGCACAGATACGCAGTATTTT.

J is TRBJ1-5 and V is TRBV19, with unresolved D. The germline gives CDR1 LNHDA, CDR2 SQIVND (reference sequence). V lost 3 bases and J 4 bases, leaving 7 bases between the germline ends. The CDR3 runs 13 residues. The CDR3 spells CASSIPANQPQHF. The CDR3 DNA follows: TGTGCCAGTAGTATCCCAGCAAATCAGCCCCAGCATTTT.

CDR3 protein: CASTPGNTGELFF. DNA for the CDR3: TGTGCCAGCACTCCCGGGAACACCGGGGAGCTGTTTTTT. The gene calls are TRBV9 and TRBJ2-2; D remains unclear. The CDR3 sequence is 13 residues long. Germline V CDR1 and CDR2: SGDLS, YYNGEE. V was cut by 6 bases and J by 1 base, with 7 bases left in between. The full variable domain, completed using reference TRBV9 and TRBJ2-2, is DSGVTQTPKHLITATGQRVTLRCSPRSGDLSVYWYQQSLDQGLQFLIQYYNGEERAKGNILERFSAQQFPDLHSELNLSSLELGDSALYFCASTPGNTGELFFGEGSRLTVL.

Here the CDR3 DNA reads TGTGCCAGCAGCTTAAATACCGGAGGGGGCAGTACTTATGGCTACACCTTC. Amino acid sequence: CASSLNTGGGSTYGYTF. J is TRBJ1-2 and V is TRBV7-2; 7 positions agree with TRBD1. Germline V gene data show CDR1 as SGHTA and CDR2 as FQGNSA. The junction had 14 bases not matched to a gene; V was cut back by 2 bases and J by 5 bases. CDR3 size: 17 residues.

In its sample, this clonotype was seen a few times. The CDR3 region is CASSPGTSITDTQYF. CDR3 sequence (DNA): TGTGCCAGCAGTCCGGGGACTTCGATCACAGATACGCAGTATTTT. The chain is built from TRBV28 and TRBJ2-3; maybe TRBD2 (6 bases). CDR1 is MDHEN, CDR2 SYDVKM, per germline. The CDR3 totals 15 residues. V was cut by 5 bases and J by 2 bases, with 14 bases left in between.

This clonotype was seen more than once but under ten times. The chain recombines TRBV7-6 with TRBJ2-2; D uncertain. V lost 5 bases, J lost 5 bases, and 12 bases lay in between. The CDR3 is made up of 14 amino acids. CDR1 is SGHVS, CDR2 FNYEAQ, per germline. The CDR3 spells CASSLDRFTGELFF. The DNA for the CDR3 is TGTGCCAGCAGCCTCGACCGATTTACCGGGGAGCTGTTTTTT.

This chain links TRBV20-1 with TRBJ2-6, with 9 bases lining up with TRBD1. The CDR3 is made up of 16 amino acids. Germline CDR1 and CDR2: DFQATT and SNEGSKA (reference sequence). J lost 4 bases, V lost 6 bases, and 10 bases had no gene match. DNA for the CDR3: TGCAGTGCAGAGGGACAGGGCGTTTCCGGGGCCAACGTCCTGACTTTC. It translates to CSAEGQGVSGANVLTF.

The chain combines TRBV15 with TRBJ1-1, with D unresolved. The germline V gene encodes CDR1 LNHNV and CDR2 YYDKDF (reference sequence). V was pared by 4 bases and J by 6 bases, with 9 bases between. This CDR3 is 12 amino acids long. The DNA for the CDR3 is TGTGCCACCAGCAAAGACTCCGCTGAAGCTTTCTTT. This encodes CATSKDSAEAFF.

The chain uses TRBV6-2 or TRBV6-3 and TRBJ2-1, with 9 bases lining up with TRBD2. Germline V CDR1 and CDR2: MNHEY, SVGEGT. V lost 0 bases and J lost 6; bases outside the gene matches: 3. This CDR3 is 15 amino acids long. DNA of the CDR3: TGTGCCAGCAGTTACTCGGAGACTAGCGGCAATGAGCAGTTCTTC. Protein product: CASSYSETSGNEQFF.

The chain uses TRBV18 and TRBJ1-2, with D hard to call. CDR3 size: 17 residues. Germline V lookup: CDR1 KGHSH, CDR2 LQKENI. V shed 5 bases and J shed 4 bases, with 23 bases lying between them. The CDR3 DNA reads TGTGCCAGCTCAACCACAAGGCCGGGAACAGCCACCTATGGCTACACCTTC. Translation: CASSTTRPGTATYGYTF.